The present T cell receptor (beta chain) was sequenced within a study of identical twins. The CDR3 consists of 13 residues. The V end lost 8 bases, the J end lost 1 base, and 9 bases lay between the germline ends. Germline V gene sequence: CDR1 SGHAT, CDR2 FQNNGV. This clonotype was picked up many times. As yet, its antigen is unknown. Study observations and caveats: The abundant beta clonotypes from cord blood had fewer insertions, and memory repertoires had none of this.

TCRdb recomputed calls from the 5' RACE reads with MiXCR, one row per CDR3 protein. There are fewer than 650,000 distinct CDR3 sequences in the sample; roughly 7.1% occur only once, and 1.5% to 2% lies in the top ten. This sample was also put to use in a study of yellow fever vaccine responses in identical twins.

This TCR came from a woman between 18 and 29 years old in good health. V gene TRBV11-2 combines with J gene TRBJ2-1; D is unclear. The specimen sequenced was PBMCs. DNA for the CDR3: TGTGCCAGCTCCGCCGGATCCTACAATGAGCAGTTCTTC. Its translation is CASSAGSYNEQFF.